Listed here is a single T cell receptor beta chain. Its antigen is unidentified. The assay was immunoSEQ multiplex PCR, and TCRdb's table has in-frame clones only and misses some. The sample carries more than 9,500 clones, 70% to 90% recorded once. The sample originates from a study of chemoradiotherapy in HPV16-positive cancers. Study-wide results and caveats: Only a couple of HPV16-positive patients supplied the functional HPV-specificity definition.

The clonotype was recovered from a human donor with HPV-associated anogenital cancer. The starting material was blood, obtained from a patient who underwent chemoradiotherapy.

CDR3 sequence (DNA): TGTGCCAGCAGCCAAACGACAGGGTACCTACAAAAACTGTTTTTT. Residues: CASSQTTGYLQKLFF. This chain links TRBV14 with TRBJ1-4, with TRBD1 matching 7 bases. The length of the CDR3 is 15 residues. The germline gives CDR1 SGHDN, CDR2 FVKESK. J lost 9 bases, V lost 2 bases, and 9 bases had no gene match. Variable domain in full (rest from reference TRBV14 and TRBJ1-4): EAGVTQFPSHSVIEKGQTVTLRCDPISGHDNLYWYRRVMGKEIKFLLHFVKESKQDESGMPNNRFLAERTGGTYSTLKVQPAELEDSGVYFCASSQTTGYLQKLFFGSGTQLSVL.